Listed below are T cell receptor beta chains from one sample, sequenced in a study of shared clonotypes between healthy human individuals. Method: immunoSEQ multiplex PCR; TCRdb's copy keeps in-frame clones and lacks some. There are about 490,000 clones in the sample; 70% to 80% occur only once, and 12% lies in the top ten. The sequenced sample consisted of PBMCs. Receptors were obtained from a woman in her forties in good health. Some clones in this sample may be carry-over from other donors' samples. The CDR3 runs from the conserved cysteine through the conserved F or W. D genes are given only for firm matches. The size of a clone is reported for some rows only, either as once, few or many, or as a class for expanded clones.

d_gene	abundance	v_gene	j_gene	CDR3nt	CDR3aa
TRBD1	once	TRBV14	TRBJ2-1	TGTGCCAGCAGCCGTATACAGGGGGCAACAAGTGAGCAGTTCTTC	CASSRIQGATSEQFF
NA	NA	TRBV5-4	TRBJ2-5	TGTGCCAGCAGCTTGGTGGCTGGAACCCAGTACTTC	CASSLVAGTQYF
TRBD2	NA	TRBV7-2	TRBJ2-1	TGTGCCAGCAAGCAGACTAGCGGACTCTCCTACAATGAGCAGTTCTTC	CASKQTSGLSYNEQFF
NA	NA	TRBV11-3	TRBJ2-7	TGTGCCAGCAGTTTGGGCCATCTCCACGAGCAGTACTTC	CASSLGHLHEQYF
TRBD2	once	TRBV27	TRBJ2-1	TGTGCCAGCAGTATGGGGCTAGCGGGAGACAATGAGCAGTTCTTC	CASSMGLAGDNEQFF
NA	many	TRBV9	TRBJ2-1	TGTGCCAGCAGCGTAGATGGCGCCAACTCCTACAATGAGCAGTTCTTC	CASSVDGANSYNEQFF
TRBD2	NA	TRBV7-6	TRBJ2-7	TGTGCCAGCACCTCGCTAGCGGGAGTATACGAGCAGTACTTC	CASTSLAGVYEQYF
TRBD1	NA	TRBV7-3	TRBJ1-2	TGTGCCAGCAGCTCACAGGGGGCGGGAGGCTACACCTTC	CASSSQGAGGYTF
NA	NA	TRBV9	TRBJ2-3	TGTGCCAGCAGCGCCGGGGGCTCCCCGCCAACAGATACGCAGTATTTT	CASSAGGSPPTDTQYF
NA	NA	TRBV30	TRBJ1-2	TGTGCCGCGCCAACACCGCCGGGGGGCTACACCTTC	CAAPTPPGGYTF
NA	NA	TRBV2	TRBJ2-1	TGTGCCAGCAGAGGCCTGGCCGATGAGCAGTTCTTC	CASRGLADEQFF
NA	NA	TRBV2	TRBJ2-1	TGTGCCAGCAGCGGGGATGGTTCCTACAATGAGCAGTTCTTC	CASSGDGSYNEQFF
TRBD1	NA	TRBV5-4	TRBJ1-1	TGTGCCAGCAGCGAACCAAGACAGGGAGGTACTGAAGCTTTCTTT	CASSEPRQGGTEAFF
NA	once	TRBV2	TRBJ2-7	TGTGCCAGCAGTGAGGACAGAAGGGAGCAGTACTTC	CASSEDRREQYF
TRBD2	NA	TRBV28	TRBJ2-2	TGTGCCAGCAGTTTATGGGGGACTAGCAGGACCGGGGAGCTGTTTTTT	CASSLWGTSRTGELFF
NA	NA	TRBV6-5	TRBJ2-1	TGTGCCAGCAGTTACGGGACAAGAAGAAATGAGCAGTTCTTC	CASSYGTRRNEQFF
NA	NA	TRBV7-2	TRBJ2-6	TGTGCCAGCAGCAGAGGGGGATCTGGGGCCAACGTCCTGACTTTC	CASSRGGSGANVLTF
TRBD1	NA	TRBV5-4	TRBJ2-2	TGTGCCAGCAGCCCGACAGGGGGCTTTGCCGGGGAGCTGTTTTTT	CASSPTGGFAGELFF
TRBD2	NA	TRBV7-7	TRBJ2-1	TGTGCTAGCAGCCCAGGGACTAGCCCTTACAATGAGCAGTTCTTC	CASSPGTSPYNEQFF
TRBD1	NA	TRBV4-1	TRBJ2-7	TGCGCCAGCAGCCCAACGGGACAGCCCTACGAGCAGTACTTC	CASSPTGQPYEQYF
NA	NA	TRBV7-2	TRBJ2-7	TGTGCCAGCAGTCTTGGGGCACCCTGGGTCACCTACGAGCAGTACTTC	CASSLGAPWVTYEQYF
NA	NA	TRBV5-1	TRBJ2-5	TGCGCCAGCAGCTGGCAGGGCCAAGAGACCCAGTACTTC	CASSWQGQETQYF
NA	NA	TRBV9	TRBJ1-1	TGTGCCAGCAGCGAGGCGTTAGACACTGAAGCTTTCTTT	CASSEALDTEAFF
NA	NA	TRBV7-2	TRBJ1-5	TGTGCCAGCAGCACCACCCCAGAACAGCCCCAGCATTTT	CASSTTPEQPQHF
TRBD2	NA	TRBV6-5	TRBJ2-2	TGTGCCAGCCATTGGGGGGGAGAGGGCACCGGGGAGCTGTTTTTT	CASHWGGEGTGELFF
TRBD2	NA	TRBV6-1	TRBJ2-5	TGTGCCAGCAGTGAAGCGCGGGGGGAACAAGAGACCCAGTACTTC	CASSEARGEQETQYF
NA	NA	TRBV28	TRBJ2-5	TGTGCCAGCAGTGTCGAACCAGGGGTACAGGAGACCCAGTACTTC	CASSVEPGVQETQYF
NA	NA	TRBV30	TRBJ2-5	TGTGCCTGGAGCTACCAAGAGACCCAGTACTTC	CAWSYQETQYF
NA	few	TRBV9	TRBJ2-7	TGTGCCAGCAGCCCCCAGACAGGCTACGAGCAGTACTTC	CASSPQTGYEQYF
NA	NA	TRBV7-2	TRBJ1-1	TGTGCCAGCAGCCTCACCAAGCAGGGTGTCACTGAAGCTTTCTTT	CASSLTKQGVTEAFF
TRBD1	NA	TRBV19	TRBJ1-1	TGTGCCAGTACCATCCGGACAGGGGCGGGCACTGAAGCTTTCTTT	CASTIRTGAGTEAFF
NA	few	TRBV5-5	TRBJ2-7	TGTGCCAGCCAAGGCAGTCCTTCATCCTACGAGCAGTACTTC	CASQGSPSSYEQYF
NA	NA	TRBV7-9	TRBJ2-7	TGTGCCAGCAGCTCCCCAACTACACGGGAACCCTACGAGCAGTACTTC	CASSSPTTREPYEQYF
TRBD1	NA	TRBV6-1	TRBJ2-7	TGTGCCAGCAGCCGGGACAGGGACTACGAGCAGTACTTC	CASSRDRDYEQYF
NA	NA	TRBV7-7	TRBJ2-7	TGTGCTAGCAGCTTAGCTGGGAGGCCCTACGAGCAGTACTTC	CASSLAGRPYEQYF
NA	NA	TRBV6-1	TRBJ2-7	TGTGCCAGCAGTGGGGGCGTCAGCTCCTACGAGCAGTACTTC	CASSGGVSSYEQYF
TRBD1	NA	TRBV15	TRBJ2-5	TGTGCCACCAGCAAGGGACAGGGTGGCGAGACCCAGTACTTC	CATSKGQGGETQYF
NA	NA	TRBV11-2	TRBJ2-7	TGTGCCAGCAGCTCCGAACAGGTTGCCTACGAGCAGTACTTC	CASSSEQVAYEQYF
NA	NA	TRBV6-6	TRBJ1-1	TGTGCCAGCAGTTACGGTTCGAACACTGAAGCTTTCTTT	CASSYGSNTEAFF
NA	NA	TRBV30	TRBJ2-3	TGTGCCTGGACACTCCCAGGCACAGATACGCAGTATTTT	CAWTLPGTDTQYF
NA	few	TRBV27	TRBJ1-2	TGTGCCAGCAGTACGAATGACAGGAACTATGGCTACACCTTC	CASSTNDRNYGYTF
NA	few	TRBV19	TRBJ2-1	TGTGCCAGTAGTCCCCGGGCCGACTCTGGGGAGCAGTTCTTC	CASSPRADSGEQFF
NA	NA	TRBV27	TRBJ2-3	TGTGCCAGCAGATTCGAGGGCCTGGGCACAGATACGCAGTATTTT	CASRFEGLGTDTQYF
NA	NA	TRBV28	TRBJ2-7	TGTGCCAGCAGTTTGTCGCTTGGCGGGACTGCCTACGAGCAGTACTTC	CASSLSLGGTAYEQYF
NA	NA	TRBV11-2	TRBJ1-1	TGTGCCAGCAGCCCGGGACTTTTGAACACTGAAGCTTTCTTT	CASSPGLLNTEAFF
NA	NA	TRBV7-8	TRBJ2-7	TGTGCCAGCAGCTTACTCGGGGGAGGGGGTTCCAACGAGCAGTACTTC	CASSLLGGGGSNEQYF
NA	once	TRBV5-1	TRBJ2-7	TGCGCCAGCAGCTTGGAGTCGGGGGCTACCTACGAGCAGTACTTC	CASSLESGATYEQYF
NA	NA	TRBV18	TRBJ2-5	TGTGCCAGCTCGCCGACAGGCGTAGAGGGAGAGACCCAGTACTTC	CASSPTGVEGETQYF
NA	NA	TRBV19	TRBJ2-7	TGTGCCAGTAGTATGGGGCCCCTCTACGAGCAGTACTTC	CASSMGPLYEQYF
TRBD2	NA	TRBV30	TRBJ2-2	TGTGCCTGGAGTTTACTAGCGGGAGAGTCCGGGGAGCTGTTTTTT	CAWSLLAGESGELFF
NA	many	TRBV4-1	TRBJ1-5	TGCGCCAGCAGCCATGGACCCAATCAGCCCCAGCATTTT	CASSHGPNQPQHF
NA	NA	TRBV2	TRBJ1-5	TGTGCCAGCAGTCAGGGTGCTGAGCCCCAGCATTTT	CASSQGAEPQHF
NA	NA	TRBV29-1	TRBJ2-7	TGCAGCGTTGAGACAGGCTACTCCTACGAGCAGTACTTC	CSVETGYSYEQYF